This TCR beta chain was sequenced in a study of T-cell reconstitution after alpha-beta-depleted transplantation in children. About this clonotype: Antigen unknown.

Preparation of the TCRbeta library involved a method that used unique molecular identifiers. TCRdb passed the PCR reads through MiXCR, listing each CDR3 protein once. Of 250,000 to 300,000 distinct CDR3 sequences in the sample, 9.5% to 13% were seen once. Whole-study results and caveats: Where some patients showed high TCRbeta diversity at day 60, it came from recipient T cells and thymic progenitors that had survived. T cells produced anew were the main source of T-cell counts and diversity one year after transplant. Reportedly, only several hundred clones from non-depleted graft cells drove alpha-beta T-cell counts at about two months.

V dropped 0 bases and J dropped 2 bases, with 7 bases sitting between them. Germline V lookup: CDR1 GTSNPN, CDR2 SVGIG (reference sequence). The CDR3 is 13 residues long. The source material was PBMCs, sampled before TCRalphabeta/CD19-depleted stem cell transplant. The receptor's source is a boy younger than two with acute myeloid leukemia, due to receive a stem cell transplant. This chain connects TRBV30 to TRBJ1-1; D gene uncertain. The CDR3 DNA reads as TGTGCCTGGAGTGTTCTCACCAACACTGAAGCTTTCTTT. It yields the protein CAWSVLTNTEAFF.